This TCR beta chain was identified in a study of beta chain features in type 1 diabetes. About the study: Cell yields, age and gender were similar between patients and healthy donors.

Expressed TCRB transcripts were sequenced, since all the RNA that had been isolated was reverse transcribed. The data were produced by immunoSEQ multiplex PCR, yet TCRdb's version contains in-frame clones alone and is incomplete. The sample carries 850,000 to 900,000 clones, about a sixth recorded once. Study findings and constraints: The question left open here concerned HLA type influencing TCRB rearrangement. Type 1 diabetes patients showed fewer insertions and more deletions at VDJ junctions.

There are a few counts of this clone. The antigen is unknown. V shed 7 bases and J shed 2 bases, with 12 bases lying between them. This CDR3 has 13 amino acids. Per the germline V gene, CDR1 is SEHNR and CDR2 is FQNEAQ (reference sequence). This clonotype was obtained from a woman aged 18-29 years in good health. The chain uses TRBV7-9 and TRBJ2-7, with D maybe TRBD1 (5 bases). The sequenced sample was naive CD4+ T cells from blood. The CDR3 sequence is CASIGQGTYEQYF. The CDR3 DNA reads TGTGCCAGCATAGGGCAGGGTACCTACGAGCAGTACTTC.